These 31 T cell receptor beta chains were all obtained from the same sample, sequenced in a study of T cell responses to AZD1222 COVID-19 vaccine. The method was immunoSEQ multiplex PCR; TCRdb's version includes in-frame clones alone and lacks a portion of them. The table lists roughly 270,000 clones, around 92% of them singletons. Sequencing used peripheral blood, obtained 28 days after the second AZD1222 dose. Receptors originate from an adult who received the AZD1222 COVID-19 vaccine.

V usage is TRBV2 and J usage is TRBJ2-7, with a tentative D call TRBD1 (6 bases). The CDR3 is 15 amino acids. The germline V gene encodes CDR1 SNHLY and CDR2 FYNNEI. V was cut by 6 bases and J by 0 bases, with 15 bases left in between. CDR3 bases: TGTGCCAGCAGCCCGGACAGCCTTAGCTCCTACGAGCAGTACTTC. Amino acid sequence: CASSPDSLSSYEQYF.

The chain couples TRBV14 to TRBJ2-1; TRBD1 matches 8 bases. CDR3 length: 15 residues. V lost 4 bases and J lost 9; bases outside the gene matches: 11. The germline gives CDR1 SGHDN, CDR2 FVKESK. Here the CDR3 reads CASSLSRQGRGEQFF. DNA for the CDR3: TGTGCCAGCAGCCTCTCCCGACAGGGGAGAGGTGAGCAGTTCTTC.

The V gene is TRBV18, the J gene TRBJ1-2, with 7 bases identical to TRBD1. The trim removed 6 bases at V and 4 bases at J, leaving 11 bases unmatched. From germline, CDR1 is KGHSH and CDR2 LQKENI. The CDR3 length is 15 residues. CDR3 sequence: CASSPARTGLYGYTF. DNA for the CDR3: TGTGCCAGCTCGCCCGCCCGGACAGGTCTCTATGGCTACACCTTC.

CDR3 sequence: CASSLLGTEAFF. The DNA of the CDR3 is TGTGCCAGCAGTCTCCTGGGGACTGAAGCTTTCTTT. V is TRBV12-3 or TRBV12-4 and J is TRBJ1-1; D is unresolved. V dropped 5 bases and J dropped 5 bases, with 9 bases sitting between them. This CDR3 has 12 residues.

V is TRBV4-1 and J is TRBJ2-7; no clear D. The CDR3 is 14 amino acids. V was cut by 0 bases and J by 2 bases, with 8 bases left in between. The germline V gene has CDR1 MGHRA and CDR2 YSYEKL. The CDR3 protein is CASSQDGSTYEQYF. The CDR3 bases are TGCGCCAGCAGCCAAGATGGCAGTACCTACGAGCAGTACTTC.

This CDR3 is CASSESKRRAPADEQFF. CDR3 nucleotide sequence: TGCGCCAGCAGTGAGTCGAAGCGGAGAGCTCCGGCGGATGAGCAGTTCTTC. The V gene is TRBV10-1, the J gene TRBJ2-1; tentatively, D is TRBD2 (5 bases). This CDR3 spans 17 amino acids. V was shortened by 0 bases and J by 8 bases, with 20 bases between the two germline ends. Germline V gives CDR1 WNHNN, CDR2 SYGVQD (reference sequence).

The rearrangement uses TRBV16 and TRBJ1-2; D is possibly TRBD1 (5 bases). From germline, CDR1 is KGHSY and CDR2 FQNENV. CDR3 length: 17 amino acids. The germline V and J ends were trimmed by 3 bases and 5 bases, with 22 bases remaining between them. CDR3 sequence reads: CASSQTRQPEPPYGYTF. DNA of the CDR3: TGTGCCAGCAGCCAGACGAGACAGCCCGAGCCCCCTTATGGCTACACCTTC.

The rearrangement links TRBV2 to TRBJ1-2; D gene unclear. Trimming took 3 bases from V and 8 from J, leaving 7 bases between them. The germline gives CDR1 SNHLY, CDR2 FYNNEI. The CDR3 length is 11 residues. CDR3 DNA sequence: TGTGCCAGCAGTGAGGAGGGCGGCTACACCTTC. As protein: CASSEEGGYTF.

V usage is TRBV7-8 and J usage is TRBJ1-1, with no clear D. The CDR3 spans 13 residues. Germline V CDR1 and CDR2: SGHVS, FQNEAQ. V shed 5 bases and J shed 4 bases, with 11 bases lying between them. The CDR3 sequence is CASSRTETTEAFF. The CDR3 DNA reads as TGTGCCAGCAGCAGAACTGAAACCACTGAAGCTTTCTTT.

This chain connects TRBV19 to TRBJ1-1, with TRBD1 matching over 8 bases. This CDR3 comprises 16 residues. V shed 7 bases and J 3 bases; nucleotides not matched to a gene: 13. Germline V gene data show CDR1 as LNHDA and CDR2 as SQIVND (reference sequence). The CDR3: CASTTEWGQAYTEAFF. In DNA form, the CDR3 reads TGTGCCAGTACGACTGAATGGGGACAGGCTTACACTGAAGCTTTCTTT.

The chain links TRBV6-6 to TRBJ2-7, with D unclear. Between the trimmed V and J ends, which lost 5 bases and 3 bases, there was a span of 14 bases. CDR3 length: 14 amino acids. Per the germline V gene, CDR1 is MNHNY and CDR2 is SVGAGI (reference sequence). The DNA for the CDR3 is TGTGCCAGCAGTGCAATCTTGAATCTCTACGAGCAGTACTTC. Its protein product is CASSAILNLYEQYF.

In this sample, this clone turned up a few times. The chain recombines TRBV7-9 with TRBJ2-1; 7 positions match TRBD1. This CDR3 contains 15 residues. CDR1 is SEHNR and CDR2 is FQNEAQ in the germline V gene (reference sequence). The V and J ends lost 2 bases and 3 bases, in that order; junction bases with no gene match: 4. The CDR3 DNA reads TGTGCCAGCAGCTTAAGAGGGGGCATCTACAATGAGCAGTTCTTC. Its protein product is CASSLRGGIYNEQFF.

V usage is TRBV28 and J usage is TRBJ1-4; D gene ambiguous. The V gene's germline CDR1 is MDHEN and CDR2 SYDVKM. The CDR3 runs 14 residues. Trimming removed 6 bases from V and 8 bases from J, with 16 bases in between. The CDR3 sequence: CASRNYGQEEKLFF. CDR3 sequence (DNA): TGTGCCAGCAGAAACTACGGGCAAGAAGAAAAACTGTTTTTT. Drawing the rest from reference TRBV28 and TRBJ1-4, the complete variable domain is DVKVTQSSRYLVKRTGEKVFLECVQDMDHENMFWYRQDPGLGLRLIYFSYDVKMKEKGDIPEGYSVSREKKERFSLILESASTNQTSMYLCASRNYGQEEKLFFGSGTQLSVL.

The V call is TRBV6-6, the J call TRBJ2-1; D might be TRBD2 (6 bases). Germline CDR1 reads MNHNY; CDR2 reads SVGAGI (reference sequence). This CDR3 spans 12 amino acids. The ends were cut back, 11 bases at V and 3 bases at J, with 11 bases in the middle. CDR3 residues: CAGYSGYNEQFF. CDR3 bases: TGTGCCGGATATAGCGGCTACAATGAGCAGTTCTTC.

The chain uses TRBV28 and TRBJ1-6; D is unclear. Germline V gives CDR1 MDHEN, CDR2 SYDVKM. The CDR3 runs to 13 residues. Trimming pared 5 bases from V and 8 bases from J, leaving 10 bases between. CDR3 sequence: CASSIDGYSPLHF. CDR3 nucleotide sequence: TGTGCCAGCAGTATAGACGGGTATTCACCCCTCCACTTT.

The chain carries TRBV6-5 and TRBJ1-1; 7 positions agree with TRBD1. J lost 1 base, V lost 2 bases, and 4 bases had no gene match. CDR1 MNHEY and CDR2 SVGAGI come from the germline V gene. This CDR3 has 15 amino acids. In DNA form, the CDR3 reads TGTGCCAGCAGTTACAACCGGGACAGGAACACTGAAGCTTTCTTT. It is translated as CASSYNRDRNTEAFF.

The chain is built from TRBV5-1 and TRBJ1-1; possibly TRBD1 for D (5 bases). V lost 0 bases and J lost 6, with 15 bases in between. Germline CDR1 and CDR2: SGHRS and YFSETQ. The CDR3 has 15 amino acids. The CDR3 sequence is CASSLAAQRGAEAFF. For the CDR3, the DNA is TGCGCCAGCAGCTTGGCCGCTCAGAGGGGCGCTGAAGCTTTCTTT.

The chain is built from TRBV20-1 and TRBJ2-7; no clear D. The CDR3 has 12 residues. V was clipped by 3 bases and J by 3 bases, with 9 bases between them. Germline V CDR1 and CDR2: DFQATT, SNEGSKA (reference sequence). The DNA of the CDR3 is TGCAGTGCTAGTTCCAGTAACTACGAGCAGTACTTC. This translates into CSASSSNYEQYF.

V usage is TRBV21-1 and J usage is TRBJ1-5; the table names TRBD1, a call not compared with the DNA. TRBV21-1 is an annotated pseudogene. CDR3 length: 15 amino acids. The CDR3 nucleotides read TGTGCCAGCAGCACTACAGGGGTTTTCGCTCAGCCCCAGCATTTT. This codes for CASSTTGVFAQPQHF.

The chain carries TRBV28 and TRBJ2-2; D is undetermined. Germline CDR1 MDHEN, CDR2 SYDVKM. V dropped 3 bases and J dropped 7 bases, with 9 bases sitting between them. This CDR3 has 13 residues. CDR3 loop: CASSFPIDGELFF. CDR3 nucleotide sequence: TGTGCCAGCAGTTTTCCGATAGACGGGGAGCTGTTTTTT.

The chain is built from TRBV6-2 or TRBV6-3 and TRBJ2-7; D gene unclear. The CDR3 is 14 residues long. Germline V gene sequence: CDR1 MNHEY, CDR2 SVGEGT. V was clipped by 0 bases and J by 3 bases, with 9 bases between them. For the CDR3, the DNA is TGTGCCAGCAGTTACTCCAGTTTCGGCTACGAGCAGTACTTC. Protein sequence: CASSYSSFGYEQYF.

V usage is TRBV6-5 and J usage is TRBJ1-4; D is unclear. The V gene lost 6 bases and the J gene lost 5 bases, with 13 bases spanning the gap. Per the germline V gene, CDR1 is MNHEY and CDR2 is SVGAGI. There are 14 residues in the CDR3. CDR3 coding DNA: TGTGCCAGCAGCCTGGACGGGCAGAATGAAAAACTGTTTTTT. It codes for CASSLDGQNEKLFF.

This clone was counted between two and nine times. The chain joins TRBV19 to TRBJ2-5; 9 nucleotides match TRBD2. Germline CDR1 is LNHDA and CDR2 is SQIVND (reference sequence). The CDR3 runs to 15 residues. J was trimmed by 1 base and V by 4 bases; bases with no gene match: 4. The CDR3 here is CASSTRLAVQETQYF. DNA for the CDR3: TGTGCCAGTAGTACCCGACTAGCGGTCCAAGAGACCCAGTACTTC.

The CDR3 DNA follows: TGTGCCAGCAGCACCGGGGGAACCCAGTACTTC. This encodes CASSTGGTQYF. The genes are TRBV11-2 and TRBJ2-5; D is perhaps TRBD2 (6 bases). Between the trimmed V and J ends, which lost 5 bases and 8 bases, there was a span of 9 bases. Germline V lookup: CDR1 SGHAT, CDR2 FQNNGV. The CDR3 spans 11 residues. Looking up the rest from reference TRBV11-2 and TRBJ2-5 gives the full variable domain: EAGVAQSPRYKIIEKRQSVAFWCNPISGHATLYWYQQILGQGPKLLIQFQNNGVVDDSQLPKDRFSAERLKGVDSTLKIQPAKLEDSAVYLCASSTGGTQYFGPGTRLLVL.

The CDR3 DNA is TGTGCCAGCAGTGGGAGGGAGCGGTCCACAGATACGCAGTATTTT. Translating it yields CASSGRERSTDTQYF. The chain uses TRBV2 and TRBJ2-3; TRBD2 is a possible D gene (6 bases). The CDR3 contains 15 residues. The germline V and J ends were trimmed by 4 bases and 2 bases, with 13 bases remaining between them. Germline V gene sequence: CDR1 SNHLY, CDR2 FYNNEI.

V is TRBV19 and J is TRBJ1-1; D is perhaps TRBD1 (5 bases). Germline V lookup: CDR1 LNHDA, CDR2 SQIVND (reference sequence). CDR3 size: 14 residues. Trimming removed 1 base at V and 8 bases at J, with 14 bases between. The CDR3 nucleotides read TGTGCCAGTAGTATAGTAGGGGCAACAGGAGAAGCTTTCTTT. Residues: CASSIVGATGEAFF.

The gene calls are TRBV18 and TRBJ2-7, with D perhaps matching TRBD1 (7 bases). V dropped 6 bases and J dropped 1 base, with 16 bases sitting between them. This CDR3 region has 15 residues. CDR1 and CDR2 from the germline V gene are KGHSH and LQKENI. CDR3 region: CASSRDRAGSYEQYF. CDR3 nucleotide sequence: TGTGCCAGCTCGCGAGACAGGGCGGGGTCCTACGAGCAGTACTTC.

V usage is TRBV28 and J usage is TRBJ2-3, with D perhaps TRBD2 (5 bases). V was trimmed by 5 bases and J by 1 base, leaving 13 bases between them. The CDR3 has 15 residues. CDR1 and CDR2 (germline): MDHEN, SYDVKM. CDR3 nucleotides: TGTGCCAGCAGTCGCCCGGGGAGTGGCACAGATACGCAGTATTTT. Protein: CASSRPGSGTDTQYF.

The CDR3 loop is CASSIGGTAAYEQYF. CDR3 DNA sequence: TGTGCCAGTAGTATAGGTGGGACCGCCGCGTACGAGCAGTACTTC. This chain links TRBV19 with TRBJ2-7; D possibly matches TRBD1 or TRBD2 (5 bases each). Trimming pared 1 base from V and 4 bases from J, leaving 14 bases between. The V gene's germline CDR1 is LNHDA and CDR2 SQIVND (reference sequence). The CDR3 spans 15 residues.

The chain employs TRBV5-1 and TRBJ2-7, with D possibly being TRBD1 (5 bases). V was pared by 3 bases and J by 1 base, with 8 bases between. Germline assignment: CDR1 SGHRS and CDR2 YFSETQ. CDR3 length: 13 amino acids. In nucleotides, the CDR3 is TGCGCCAGCAGCTGGGGCAAGTCCTACGAGCAGTACTTC. Translating it yields CASSWGKSYEQYF.

For the CDR3, the DNA is TGTGCCAGCAGTTTACGGGCAAACTCCTACGAGCAGTACTTC. Translating it yields CASSLRANSYEQYF. The J gene is TRBJ2-7, the V gene TRBV28; D is unresolved. This CDR3 region has 14 residues. V was clipped by 2 bases and J by 0 bases, with 8 bases between them. The germline V gene encodes CDR1 MDHEN and CDR2 SYDVKM.